This T cell receptor (beta chain) appears in the sequencing data of a study of chemoradiotherapy in HPV16-positive cancers. CDR1 is SGHDT, CDR2 YYEEEE, per germline. Losses at the gene ends were 4 bases for V and 1 base for J; bases not matched to a gene: 8. The CDR3 has 16 amino acids. Some clones are missing from TCRdb's copy, which holds only in-frame ones; the method was immunoSEQ multiplex PCR. Of about 12,000 clones detected, around three quarters appear once; the ten largest clones hold approximately 2.2%. Sampling was conducted from a patient who underwent chemoradiotherapy. V and J are TRBV5-6 and TRBJ2-3; 8 nucleotides match TRBD1. The receptor was isolated from a human donor with HPV-associated anogenital cancer. The CDR3 reads CASSPIRQGRTDTQYF. In nucleotides, the CDR3 is TGTGCCAGCAGCCCTATAAGACAGGGGCGCACAGATACGCAGTATTTT.